What follows are 8 T cell receptor beta chains derived from one specimen sequenced in a study of OX40 agonist ivuxolimab in advanced cancers. Clones were read by immunoSEQ multiplex PCR, and TCRdb kept only the in-frame ones, dropping some. The sample has roughly 36,000 clones; about four fifths are singletons. The source was CD4+ or CD8+ T cells sorted from blood, collected in a trial of the OX40 agonist ivuxolimab. These receptors were collected from an adult with an advanced solid tumor such as melanoma, head and neck, liver or kidney cancer.

This chain links TRBV27 with TRBJ2-7, with 12 bases matching TRBD2. Germline V lookup: CDR1 MNHEY, CDR2 SMNVEV (reference sequence). V lost 4 bases to trimming and J lost 0 bases; unmatched junction nucleotides: 7. The CDR3 has 17 amino acids. In DNA form, the CDR3 reads TGTGCCAGCAGTTCCTACACGGGACTAGCGGGCTCCTACGAGCAGTACTTC. Translated, it gives CASSSYTGLAGSYEQYF.

The chain carries TRBV2 and TRBJ1-5, with D possibly matching TRBD1 (5 bases). Germline values: CDR1 SNHLY, CDR2 FYNNEI. Trimming took 2 bases from V and 1 from J, leaving 12 bases between them. There are 16 residues in the CDR3. The CDR3 region is CASSEQGRGSNQPQHF. The CDR3 coding sequence is TGTGCCAGCAGTGAACAGGGCCGAGGAAGCAATCAGCCCCAGCATTTT.

The chain couples TRBV28 to TRBJ1-2; 9 bases fit TRBD1. The V and J ends lost 3 bases and 1 base, in that order; junction bases with no gene match: 15. The CDR3 sequence is 19 residues long. CDR1 and CDR2 (germline): MDHEN, SYDVKM. CDR3 in amino acids: CASSFLPGTGKRFNYGYTF. CDR3 sequence (DNA): TGTGCCAGCAGTTTCTTACCCGGGACAGGGAAGAGATTTAACTATGGCTACACCTTC.

The sample holds one count of this clone. V usage is TRBV7-9 and J usage is TRBJ2-3; D call uncertain. Trimming removed 3 bases from V and 6 bases from J, with 10 bases in between. This CDR3 region has 13 residues. From germline, CDR1 is SEHNR and CDR2 FQNEAQ (reference sequence). In DNA, the CDR3 is TGTGCCAGCAGCTTTACTACGACGGATACGCAGTATTTT. Translation: CASSFTTTDTQYF.

The gene calls are TRBV6-1 and TRBJ2-4; D ambiguous. V dropped 1 base and J dropped 8 bases, with 15 bases sitting between them. Germline-derived CDR1 and CDR2 are MNHNS and SASEGT. CDR3 length: 15 residues. CDR3: CASSEGTLNRDIQYF. In nucleotides, the CDR3 is TGTGCCAGCAGTGAAGGTACTCTAAATCGGGACATTCAGTACTTC.

The J gene is TRBJ1-1, the V gene TRBV18; perhaps TRBD1 as D (5 bases). Germline V gene lookup returns CDR1 KGHSH and CDR2 LQKENI. Between the trimmed V and J ends, which lost 4 bases and 5 bases, there was a span of 17 bases. The CDR3 totals 15 residues. This chain's CDR3 is CASSLSSGRGTEAFF. Written as DNA, the CDR3 is TGTGCCAGCTCACTATCCTCAGGGCGTGGTACTGAAGCTTTCTTT.

The chain links TRBV30 to TRBJ2-5; D is unclear. From germline, CDR1 is GTSNPN and CDR2 SVGIG (reference sequence). V was trimmed by 4 bases and J by 3 bases, leaving 12 bases between them. The CDR3 covers 13 residues. The CDR3 sequence: CAWTVPGKETQYF. The CDR3 DNA is TGTGCCTGGACCGTCCCAGGAAAAGAGACCCAGTACTTC.

This chain uses TRBV4-1 with TRBJ1-5; 12 positions match TRBD1. The V segment lost 3 bases and the J segment 7 bases; nucleotides outside the gene matches: 7. Germline CDR1 MGHRA, CDR2 YSYEKL. CDR3 size: 16 residues. The CDR3 is CASSQTPGQGAQPQHF. For the CDR3, the DNA is TGCGCCAGCAGCCAGACGCCGGGACAGGGGGCCCAGCCCCAGCATTTT.